What follows is one T cell receptor beta chain and its context. Its antigen is currently unknown. This CDR3 comprises 14 residues. Germline assignment: CDR1 ENHRY and CDR2 SYGVKD. The sample belongs to a study of T cells expressing NK-cell markers. Whole-study findings and limits: These clonotypes, the leaders elsewhere, also led the CD3+CD56-NKG2C+ fraction in several donors.

Following a re-call of the 5' RACE reads, TCRdb has one entry per CDR3 protein and lacks DNA. Recorded for this sample: about 160,000 distinct CDR3 sequences. The chain recombines TRBV10-3 with TRBJ2-5. The sequencing sample was made of blood T cells: a sorted CD56 or NKG2C T cell subset, CD4+ or CD8+ T cells, or bulk PBMC T cells (not recorded which). This clonotype was sampled from a man aged 18 to 69 in good health. This CDR3 is CAISDRYSQETQYF.